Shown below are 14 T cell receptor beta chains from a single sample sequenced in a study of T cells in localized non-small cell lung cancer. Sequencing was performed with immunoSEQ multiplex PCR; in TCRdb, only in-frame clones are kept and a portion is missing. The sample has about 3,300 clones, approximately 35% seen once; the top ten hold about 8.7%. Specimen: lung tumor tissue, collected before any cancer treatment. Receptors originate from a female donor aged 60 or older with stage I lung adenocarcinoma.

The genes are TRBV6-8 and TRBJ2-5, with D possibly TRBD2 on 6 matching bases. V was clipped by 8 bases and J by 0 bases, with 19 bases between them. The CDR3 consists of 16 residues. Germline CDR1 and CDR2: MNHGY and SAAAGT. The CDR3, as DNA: TGTGCCAGCGCCTCGAGGAGGGTGGCGTACCAAGAGACCCAGTACTTC. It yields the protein CASASRRVAYQETQYF.

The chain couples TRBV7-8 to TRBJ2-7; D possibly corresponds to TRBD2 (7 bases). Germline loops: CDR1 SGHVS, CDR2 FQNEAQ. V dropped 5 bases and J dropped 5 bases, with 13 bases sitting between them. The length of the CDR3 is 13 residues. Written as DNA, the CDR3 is TGTGCCAGCAGCCGAGGGGGGGCCCACGAGCAGTACTTC. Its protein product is CASSRGGAHEQYF.

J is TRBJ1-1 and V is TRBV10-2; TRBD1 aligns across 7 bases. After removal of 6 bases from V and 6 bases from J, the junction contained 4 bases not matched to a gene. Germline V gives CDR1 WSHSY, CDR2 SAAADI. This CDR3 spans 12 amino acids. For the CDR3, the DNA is TGCGCCAGCAGGCGGGACAGCGCTGAAGCTTTCTTT. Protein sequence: CASRRDSAEAFF.

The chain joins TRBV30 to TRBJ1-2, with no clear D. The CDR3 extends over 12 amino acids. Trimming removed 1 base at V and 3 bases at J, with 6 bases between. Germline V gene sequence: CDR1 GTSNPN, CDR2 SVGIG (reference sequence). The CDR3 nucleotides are TGTGCCTGGAGTGGGTTTGACTATGGCTACACCTTC. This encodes CAWSGFDYGYTF.

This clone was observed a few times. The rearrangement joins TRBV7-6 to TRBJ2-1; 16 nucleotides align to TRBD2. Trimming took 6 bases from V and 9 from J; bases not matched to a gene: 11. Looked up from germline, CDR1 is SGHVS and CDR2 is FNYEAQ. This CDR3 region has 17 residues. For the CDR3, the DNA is TGTGCCAGCAGTGCCCCGGGACTAGCGGGAGGGTTGGCTGAGCAGTTCTTC. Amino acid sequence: CASSAPGLAGGLAEQFF.

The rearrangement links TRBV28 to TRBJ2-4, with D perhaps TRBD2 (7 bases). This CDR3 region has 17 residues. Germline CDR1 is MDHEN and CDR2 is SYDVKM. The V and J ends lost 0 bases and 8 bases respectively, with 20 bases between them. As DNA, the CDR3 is TGTGCCAGCAGTTTATGGGGGGGCGGAGGACTAGGGGACATTCAGTACTTC. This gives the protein CASSLWGGGGLGDIQYF.

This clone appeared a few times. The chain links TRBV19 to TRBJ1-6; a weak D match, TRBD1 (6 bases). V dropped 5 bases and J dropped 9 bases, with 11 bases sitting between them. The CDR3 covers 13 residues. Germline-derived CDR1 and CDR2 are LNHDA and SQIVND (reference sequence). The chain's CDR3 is CASSLRGGSPLHF. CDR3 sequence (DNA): TGTGCCAGTAGTCTGAGGGGGGGTTCACCCCTCCACTTT.

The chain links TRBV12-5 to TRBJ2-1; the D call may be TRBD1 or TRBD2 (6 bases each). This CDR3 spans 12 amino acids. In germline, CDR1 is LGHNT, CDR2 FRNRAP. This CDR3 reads CASTLGGNEQFF. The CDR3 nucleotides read TGTGCCAGCACCCTAGGGGGGAATGAGCAGTTCTTC.

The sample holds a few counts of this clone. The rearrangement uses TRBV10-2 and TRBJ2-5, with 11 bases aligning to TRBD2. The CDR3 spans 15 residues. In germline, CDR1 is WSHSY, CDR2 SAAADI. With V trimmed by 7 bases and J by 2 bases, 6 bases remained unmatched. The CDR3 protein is CASTRVAGGQETQYF. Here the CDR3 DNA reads TGCGCCAGCACTCGTGTAGCGGGAGGGCAAGAGACCCAGTACTTC.

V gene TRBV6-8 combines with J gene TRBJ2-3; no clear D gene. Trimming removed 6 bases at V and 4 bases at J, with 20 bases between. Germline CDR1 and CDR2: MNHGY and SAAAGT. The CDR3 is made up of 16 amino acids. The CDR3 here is CASSSERLLPPDTQYF. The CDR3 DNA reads TGTGCCAGCAGCTCCGAGAGGTTACTGCCCCCAGATACGCAGTATTTT.

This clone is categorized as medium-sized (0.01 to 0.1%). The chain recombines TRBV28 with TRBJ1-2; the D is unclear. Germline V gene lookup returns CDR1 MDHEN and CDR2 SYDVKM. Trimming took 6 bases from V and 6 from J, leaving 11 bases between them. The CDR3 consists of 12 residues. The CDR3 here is CASRTSLHGYTF. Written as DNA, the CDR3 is TGTGCCAGCAGGACAAGCCTTCATGGCTACACCTTC.

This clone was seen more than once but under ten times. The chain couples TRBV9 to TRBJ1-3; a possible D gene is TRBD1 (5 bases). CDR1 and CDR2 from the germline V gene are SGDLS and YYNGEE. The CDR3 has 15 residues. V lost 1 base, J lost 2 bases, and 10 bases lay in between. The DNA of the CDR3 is TGTGCCAGCAGCGTAACCTCGGGGGCTGGAAACACCATATATTTT. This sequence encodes CASSVTSGAGNTIYF.

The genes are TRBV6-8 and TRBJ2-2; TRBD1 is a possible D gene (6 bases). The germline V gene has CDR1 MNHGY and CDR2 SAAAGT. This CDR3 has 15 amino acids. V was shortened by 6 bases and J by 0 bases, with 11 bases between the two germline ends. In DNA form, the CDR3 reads TGTGCCAGCAGCCCCAGGGGCGCGAACACCGGGGAGCTGTTTTTT. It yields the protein CASSPRGANTGELFF.

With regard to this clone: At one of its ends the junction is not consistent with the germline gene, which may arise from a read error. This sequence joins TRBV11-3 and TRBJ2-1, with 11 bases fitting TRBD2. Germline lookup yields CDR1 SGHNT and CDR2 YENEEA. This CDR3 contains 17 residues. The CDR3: CASSFPPRLAGYTEQFF. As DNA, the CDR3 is TGTGCCAGCAGTTTTCCGCCGAGACTAGCGGGGTACACTGAGCAGTTCTTC.